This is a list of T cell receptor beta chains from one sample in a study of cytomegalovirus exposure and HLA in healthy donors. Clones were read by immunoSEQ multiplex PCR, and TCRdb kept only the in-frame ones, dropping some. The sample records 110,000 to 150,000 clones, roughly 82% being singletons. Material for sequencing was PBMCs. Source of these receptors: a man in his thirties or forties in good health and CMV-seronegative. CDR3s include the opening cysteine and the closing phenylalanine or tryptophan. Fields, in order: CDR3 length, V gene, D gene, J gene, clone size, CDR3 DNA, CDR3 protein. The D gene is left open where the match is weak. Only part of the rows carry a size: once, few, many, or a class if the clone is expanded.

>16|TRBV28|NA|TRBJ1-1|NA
TGTGCCAGCAGTTTAGTCCGGACACGCCAGAACACTGAAGCTTTCTTT
CASSLVRTRQNTEAFF
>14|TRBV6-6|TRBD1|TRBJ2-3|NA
TGTGCCAGCAGTAAAGGACAGGGCGCAGATACGCAGTATTTT
CASSKGQGADTQYF
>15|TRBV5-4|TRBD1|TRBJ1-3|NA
TGTGCCAGCAGCGTGGACAGGGACTCTGGAAACACCATATATTTT
CASSVDRDSGNTIYF
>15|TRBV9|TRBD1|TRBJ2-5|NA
TGTGCCAGCAGCGTAGTAGGGACAGGAGTGGAGACCCAGTACTTC
CASSVVGTGVETQYF
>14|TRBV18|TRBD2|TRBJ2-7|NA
TGTGCCAGCTCACCAGGACTAGCGGGGTACGAGCAGTACTTC
CASSPGLAGYEQYF
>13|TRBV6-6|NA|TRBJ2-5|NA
TGTGCCAGCAGTGAGGACAGACAAGAGACCCAGTACTTC
CASSEDRQETQYF
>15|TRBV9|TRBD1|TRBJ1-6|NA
TGTGCCAGCAGCGGCCCGGGACAGTCGAATTCACCCCTCCACTTT
CASSGPGQSNSPLHF
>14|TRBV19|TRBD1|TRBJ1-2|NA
TGTGCCAGTATATCCGGGACAGGGGGTGTCCGCTACACCTTC
CASISGTGGVRYTF
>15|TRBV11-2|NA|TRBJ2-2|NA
TGTGCCAGCAGCACATCAGGGATAAGGGCCGGGGAGCTGTTTTTT
CASSTSGIRAGELFF
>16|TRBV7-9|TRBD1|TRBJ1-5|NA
TGTGCCAGCAGCTTCGGCAGGACAGGGGACAATCAGCCCCAGCATTTT
CASSFGRTGDNQPQHF
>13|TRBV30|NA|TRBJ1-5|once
TGTGCCTGGGGTAGGACAGTTAGTCAGCCCCAGCATTTT
CAWGRTVSQPQHF
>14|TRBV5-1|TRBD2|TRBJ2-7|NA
TGCGCCAGCAGCCGGACTAGCGGGAGCTACGAGCAGTACTTC
CASSRTSGSYEQYF
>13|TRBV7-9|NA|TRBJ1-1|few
TGTGCCAGCAGCTGGACAGCGAACACTGAAGCTTTCTTT
CASSWTANTEAFF
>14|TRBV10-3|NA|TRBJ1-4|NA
TGTGCCATCAGTGAGGGGGGACTTGGGGAAAAACTGTTTTTT
CAISEGGLGEKLFF
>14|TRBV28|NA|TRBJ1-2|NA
TGTGCCAGCAGTTTAGGAGACAGGAACTATGGCTACACCTTC
CASSLGDRNYGYTF
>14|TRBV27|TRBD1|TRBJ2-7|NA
TGTGCCAGCAGTTTAAACAGGGGTCTGGGGGAGCAGTACTTC
CASSLNRGLGEQYF
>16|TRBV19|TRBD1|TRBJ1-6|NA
TGTGCCAGTAGTATGTCCAGGGGGCGTCCAGCCGAGCTCCTCCACTTT
CASSMSRGRPAELLHF
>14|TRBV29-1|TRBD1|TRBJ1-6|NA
TGCAGCGTCCAGACAGGGGGCTTGAATTCACCCCTCCACTTT
CSVQTGGLNSPLHF
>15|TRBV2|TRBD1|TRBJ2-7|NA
TGTGCCAGCAGTTACGACAGGGCCAGCTCCTACGAGCAGTACTTC
CASSYDRASSYEQYF
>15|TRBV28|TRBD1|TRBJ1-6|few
TGTGCCAGCAGGAACGGACAGGGGAGGTATTCACCCCTCCACTTT
CASRNGQGRYSPLHF